The 17 T cell receptor beta chains below come from one sample, sequenced in a study of blood T cell repertoires in COVID-19. Sequencing was performed with immunoSEQ multiplex PCR; in TCRdb, only in-frame clones are kept and a portion is missing. The table has fewer than 250,000 clones, 86% seen once. The sequenced material came from peripheral blood. The receptors were gathered from a woman over 75 with COVID-19, enrolled during active disease.

This clone was found a few times. The chain recombines TRBV6-5 with TRBJ1-2; 7 positions match TRBD1. Germline CDR1 and CDR2: MNHEY and SVGAGI. The CDR3 sequence is 15 residues long. Trimming cost V 6 bases and J 5 bases; bases outside gene matches: 12. The CDR3 here is CASSRDRVSAYGYTF. The DNA of the CDR3 is TGTGCCAGCAGCCGTGACAGGGTATCGGCATATGGCTACACCTTC.

The count of this clone is one. This CDR3 is CASSTRQGGGPQHF. The CDR3 coding sequence is TGTGCCAGCAGCACGCGACAGGGTGGTGGACCCCAGCATTTT. The chain recombines TRBV13 with TRBJ1-5; TRBD1 agrees at 7 bases. The CDR3 has 14 residues. The junction had 11 bases not matched to a gene; V was cut back by 5 bases and J by 10 bases. Germline lookup yields CDR1 PRHDT and CDR2 FYEKMQ (reference sequence).

This clone occurred a few times. The J gene is TRBJ1-1, the V gene TRBV11-2; no clear D. Germline V CDR1 and CDR2: SGHAT, FQNNGV. CDR3 length equals 13 residues. With 1 base removed from V and 2 bases from J, the gap between germline ends came to 5 bases. Here the CDR3 DNA reads TGTGCCAGCAGCTTAGGAGGCAACACTGAAGCTTTCTTT. Encoded protein: CASSLGGNTEAFF. The entire variable domain, with the rest obtained from reference TRBV11-2 and TRBJ1-1, is as follows: EAGVAQSPRYKIIEKRQSVAFWCNPISGHATLYWYQQILGQGPKLLIQFQNNGVVDDSQLPKDRFSAERLKGVDSTLKIQPAKLEDSAVYLCASSLGGNTEAFFGQGTRLTVV.

The chain employs TRBV9 and TRBJ1-4; 7 positions agree with TRBD1. The V and J ends lost 0 bases and 8 bases, in that order; junction bases with no gene match: 7. The germline CDR1 and CDR2 sequences are SGDLS and YYNGEE. This CDR3 is 15 amino acids long. As DNA, the CDR3 is TGTGCCAGCAGCGTAGGCTTCTCAGGGGGGGAAAAACTGTTTTTT. Protein: CASSVGFSGGEKLFF.

The chain couples TRBV3-1 (or the pseudogene TRBV3-2) to TRBJ2-2, with D uncertain. The CDR3 runs 13 residues. CDR1 and CDR2 from the germline V gene are LGHDT and YNNKEL (reference sequence). Between the trimmed V and J ends, which lost 4 bases and 7 bases, there was a span of 10 bases. CDR3 loop: CASSPESGGELFF. In nucleotides, the CDR3 is TGTGCCAGCAGCCCAGAATCGGGCGGGGAGCTGTTTTTT.

This clone showed up just once. The chain recombines TRBV9 with TRBJ2-2; 10 bases agree with TRBD1. Germline V gene data show CDR1 as SGDLS and CDR2 as YYNGEE. V lost 6 bases to trimming and J lost 5 bases; unmatched junction nucleotides: 10. CDR3 length: 16 residues. CDR3 bases: TGTGCCAGCACCCCCTTTGGGACAGGGGTTACCGGGGAGCTGTTTTTT. The encoded protein is CASTPFGTGVTGELFF.

Only one count was recorded for this clone. V usage is TRBV28 and J usage is TRBJ1-1; 10 bases map to TRBD1. The V gene end was trimmed by 5 bases and the J gene end by 6 bases; junction bases not matched to a gene: 9. CDR3 length: 15 amino acids. Germline CDR1 is MDHEN and CDR2 is SYDVKM. The CDR3 region has the DNA TGTGCCAGCAGTCTAATGACAGGGGGCGTATCTGAAGCTTTCTTT. As protein: CASSLMTGGVSEAFF.

CDR3 region: CASSATGFNEKLFF. CDR3 in DNA: TGTGCCAGCAGCGCGACAGGGTTTAATGAAAAACTGTTTTTT. This chain connects TRBV2 to TRBJ1-4; 7 nucleotides line up with TRBD1. CDR1 SNHLY and CDR2 FYNNEI come from the germline V gene. The length of the CDR3 is 14 residues. V lost 6 bases to trimming and J lost 4 bases; unmatched junction nucleotides: 5. The variable domain in full, with the rest retrieved from reference TRBV2 and TRBJ1-4, is EPEVTQTPSHQVTQMGQEVILRCVPISNHLYFYWYRQILGQKVEFLVSFYNNEISEKSEIFDDQFSVERPDGSNFTLKIRSTKLEDSAMYFCASSATGFNEKLFFGSGTQLSVL.

The rearrangement uses TRBV7-6 and TRBJ2-5, with TRBD2 matching 8 bases. The ends lost 5 bases at V and 5 bases at J; junction bases unmatched: 7. The CDR3 covers 14 residues. Germline CDR1 is SGHVS and CDR2 is FNYEAQ. The CDR3 bases are TGTGCCAGCAGCCCAGCGGGGGTAGGGGAGACCCAGTACTTC. Its protein is CASSPAGVGETQYF.

This chain joins TRBV18 and TRBJ1-4, with 8 bases that match TRBD1. J lost 7 bases, V lost 3 bases, and 7 bases had no gene match. The CDR3 has 15 amino acids. The germline V gene encodes CDR1 KGHSH and CDR2 LQKENI. The CDR3 sequence is CASSPNTGGGEKLFF. In DNA, the CDR3 is TGTGCCAGCTCACCCAATACAGGGGGAGGTGAAAAACTGTTTTTT. Full variable domain (outside the CDR3, taken from reference TRBV18 and TRBJ1-4): NAGVMQNPRHLVRRRGQEARLRCSPMKGHSHVYWYRQLPEEGLKFMVYLQKENIIDESGMPKERFSAEFPKEGPSILRIQQVVRGDSAAYFCASSPNTGGGEKLFFGSGTQLSVL.

The chain couples TRBV7-7 to TRBJ1-3; D remains unclear. The CDR3 consists of 17 residues. The V gene lost 5 bases and the J gene lost 0 bases, with 17 bases spanning the gap. Germline lookup yields CDR1 SSHAT and CDR2 FNYEAQ (reference sequence). The CDR3 nucleotides read TGTGCCAGCAGCCTCTCACCCCCCGGGAACTCTGGAAACACCATATATTTT. This sequence encodes CASSLSPPGNSGNTIYF.

This clone was found a few times. The chain joins TRBV19 to TRBJ1-2; D is perhaps TRBD1 (5 bases). Trimming took off 3 bases at V and 6 bases at J, with 14 bases between the two ends. Per the germline V gene, CDR1 is LNHDA and CDR2 is SQIVND (reference sequence). This CDR3 contains 14 residues. CDR3: CASSIRGSVNGYTF. The CDR3 coding sequence is TGTGCCAGTAGTATTAGGGGATCTGTTAATGGCTACACCTTC.

The V call is TRBV2, the J call TRBJ2-3, with TRBD1 identical over 9 bases. The CDR3 is 15 amino acids. Per germline, CDR1 SNHLY and CDR2 FYNNEI. The trim removed 6 bases at V and 4 bases at J, leaving 8 bases unmatched. The CDR3 DNA reads TGTGCCAGCAGCCTACAGGGGGCGTTTTCAGATACGCAGTATTTT. Its protein is CASSLQGAFSDTQYF.

The chain employs TRBV19 and TRBJ1-1; 8 bases map to TRBD1. Trimming cost V 4 bases and J 4 bases; bases outside gene matches: 5. The CDR3 loop spans 14 amino acids. CDR1 and CDR2 (germline): LNHDA, SQIVND (reference sequence). This CDR3 is CASSTQGGSTEAFF. The CDR3 nucleotides are TGTGCCAGTAGTACACAGGGGGGGAGCACTGAAGCTTTCTTT. Supplemented by reference TRBV19 and TRBJ1-1, the full variable domain reads DGGITQSPKYLFRKEGQNVTLSCEQNLNHDAMYWYRQDPGQGLRLIYYSQIVNDFQKGDIAEGYSVSREKKESFPLTVTSAQKNPTAFYLCASSTQGGSTEAFFGQGTRLTVV.

The chain joins TRBV18 to TRBJ2-5; D perhaps matches TRBD1 (6 bases). The CDR3 is 14 residues long. The ends were cut back, 3 bases at V and 2 bases at J, with 10 bases in the middle. Germline assignment: CDR1 KGHSH and CDR2 LQKENI. Here the CDR3 reads CASSPPGAQETQYF. CDR3 DNA sequence: TGTGCCAGCTCACCGCCAGGGGCGCAAGAGACCCAGTACTTC.

This clone has just a few counts. The chain links TRBV7-2 to TRBJ2-7; the match to TRBD1 covers 8 bases. CDR3 length: 18 residues. Germline CDR1 is SGHTA and CDR2 is FQGNSA. The V segment lost 5 bases and the J segment 1 base; nucleotides outside the gene matches: 16. The CDR3 loop is CASSLGIAATGVSYEQYV. For the CDR3, the DNA is TGTGCCAGCAGCCTTGGGATAGCTGCGACAGGGGTATCCTACGAGCAGTACGTC.

This chain connects TRBV11-1 to TRBJ2-1, with TRBD2 as a possible D gene (5 bases). V was clipped by 8 bases and J by 0 bases, with 14 bases between them. This CDR3 is 15 amino acids long. Germline CDR1 reads SGHAT; CDR2 reads FQDESV (reference sequence). CDR3 amino acids: CASGEGVSSYNEQFF. In nucleotides, the CDR3 is TGTGCCAGCGGCGAGGGTGTCAGCTCCTACAATGAGCAGTTCTTC.